Listed below are T cell receptor beta chains from one sample, sequenced in a study of blood T cell repertoires in COVID-19. The table came from immunoSEQ multiplex PCR; TCRdb's copy has only in-frame clones and leaves some out. The profile shows approximately 190,000 clones, over 80% of them singletons. The sequenced material came from PBMCs or T cells enriched from blood (not recorded which). The receptors shown here come from a young woman who had been exposed to COVID-19. Both conserved end residues are part of each CDR3. Fields, in order: clone size, V gene, D gene, J gene, CDR3 DNA, CDR3 protein. D genes are given only for firm matches. Clone sizes are given selectively: once, few, many, or a class where the clone is expanded.

abundance: NA
v_gene: TRBV19
d_gene: NA
j_gene: TRBJ1-1
CDR3nt: TGTGCCAGTAGCTTTAACACTGAAGCTTTCTTT
CDR3aa: CASSFNTEAFF

abundance: NA
v_gene: TRBV12-3/TRBV12-4
d_gene: NA
j_gene: TRBJ1-1
CDR3nt: TGTGCCAGCAGCCTACCCCACCCTGAAGCTTTCTTT
CDR3aa: CASSLPHPEAFF

abundance: NA
v_gene: TRBV4-3
d_gene: NA
j_gene: TRBJ2-1
CDR3nt: TGCGCCAGCAGCCAAGACCGAGAGCCCATAAGCTCCTACAATGAGCAGTTCTTC
CDR3aa: CASSQDREPISSYNEQFF

abundance: many
v_gene: TRBV9
d_gene: TRBD1
j_gene: TRBJ2-2
CDR3nt: TGTGCCAGCACCACGAGGGGGCGGACCGGGGAGCTGTTTTTT
CDR3aa: CASTTRGRTGELFF

abundance: few
v_gene: TRBV6-1
d_gene: NA
j_gene: TRBJ1-1
CDR3nt: TGTGCCAGCAGTGAAGATTGGGGGCGCGACACTGAAGCTTTCTTT
CDR3aa: CASSEDWGRDTEAFF

abundance: NA
v_gene: TRBV5-6
d_gene: NA
j_gene: TRBJ2-2
CDR3nt: TGTGCCAGCAGCTTGCTCAGGATCGCGAACACCGGGGAGCTGTTTTTT
CDR3aa: CASSLLRIANTGELFF

abundance: few
v_gene: TRBV6-2/TRBV6-3
d_gene: NA
j_gene: TRBJ2-7
CDR3nt: TGTGCCAGCAGTCCCCGGGACTCCTACGAGCAGTACTTC
CDR3aa: CASSPRDSYEQYF

abundance: NA
v_gene: TRBV9
d_gene: NA
j_gene: TRBJ1-1
CDR3nt: TGTGCCAGCAGCGTTCAGGGGCTCACTATGAACACTGAAGCTTTCTTT
CDR3aa: CASSVQGLTMNTEAFF

abundance: NA
v_gene: TRBV3-1/TRBV3-2
d_gene: NA
j_gene: TRBJ2-6
CDR3nt: TGTGCCAGCAGCCAAGTAGGGGCCAACGTCCTGACTTTC
CDR3aa: CASSQVGANVLTF

abundance: NA
v_gene: TRBV5-4
d_gene: NA
j_gene: TRBJ2-5
CDR3nt: TGTGCCAGCAGCTCGCCCGACAGAGGACAAGAGACCCAGTACTTC
CDR3aa: CASSSPDRGQETQYF

abundance: NA
v_gene: TRBV2
d_gene: NA
j_gene: TRBJ2-3
CDR3nt: TGTGCCAGCAGCACAGGGTCAGATACGCAGTATTTT
CDR3aa: CASSTGSDTQYF

abundance: NA
v_gene: TRBV2
d_gene: TRBD1
j_gene: TRBJ2-1
CDR3nt: TGTGCCAGTCTAGGGAGACAGGGAATAAATGAGCAGTTCTTC
CDR3aa: CASLGRQGINEQFF

abundance: NA
v_gene: TRBV5-1
d_gene: TRBD1
j_gene: TRBJ1-1
CDR3nt: TGCGCCAGCAGAGGCGAGGGGGCGCAGAACACTGAAGCTTTCTTT
CDR3aa: CASRGEGAQNTEAFF

abundance: NA
v_gene: TRBV6-5
d_gene: NA
j_gene: TRBJ1-1
CDR3nt: TGTGCCAGCAGTTACGGACAGCTGAACACTGAAGCTTTCTTT
CDR3aa: CASSYGQLNTEAFF

abundance: NA
v_gene: TRBV2
d_gene: TRBD2
j_gene: TRBJ2-3
CDR3nt: TGTGCCAGCCAGCGGGGGGACACAGATACGCAGTATTTT
CDR3aa: CASQRGDTDTQYF

abundance: NA
v_gene: TRBV19
d_gene: NA
j_gene: TRBJ2-7
CDR3nt: TGTGCCAGTAGTATAGGGACAGACTACGAGCAGTACTTC
CDR3aa: CASSIGTDYEQYF

abundance: NA
v_gene: TRBV2
d_gene: NA
j_gene: TRBJ1-1
CDR3nt: TGTGCCAGCAGTGAAGTTGGGGGGGGAATGAACACTGAAGCTTTCTTT
CDR3aa: CASSEVGGGMNTEAFF

abundance: NA
v_gene: TRBV2
d_gene: NA
j_gene: TRBJ2-4
CDR3nt: TGTGCCAGCAGGTGGGGGGACATTCAGTACTTC
CDR3aa: CASRWGDIQYF

abundance: NA
v_gene: TRBV7-9
d_gene: TRBD1
j_gene: TRBJ1-1
CDR3nt: TGTGCCAGCAGCGCCCCGACAGGGATAACTGAAGCTTTCTTT
CDR3aa: CASSAPTGITEAFF

abundance: NA
v_gene: TRBV12-2
d_gene: NA
j_gene: TRBJ2-1
CDR3nt: TGTGCAAGTCGCTTGCGGGGGAATGAGCAGTTCTTC
CDR3aa: CASRLRGNEQFF

abundance: NA
v_gene: TRBV5-6
d_gene: TRBD1
j_gene: TRBJ1-4
CDR3nt: TGTGCCAGCAGCGAATCATGGACAGGGGGCTTGGAAAAACTGTTTTTT
CDR3aa: CASSESWTGGLEKLFF

abundance: NA
v_gene: TRBV9
d_gene: TRBD1
j_gene: TRBJ2-5
CDR3nt: TGTGCCAGCAGCGTGACAGGGAATCTCGAGACCCAGTACTTC
CDR3aa: CASSVTGNLETQYF

abundance: NA
v_gene: TRBV19
d_gene: NA
j_gene: TRBJ1-2
CDR3nt: TGTGCCAGTAGTACGGTCAGGGGATTCTATGGCTACACCTTC
CDR3aa: CASSTVRGFYGYTF

abundance: few
v_gene: TRBV7-3
d_gene: NA
j_gene: TRBJ2-5
CDR3nt: TGTGCCAGCAGCTCCAGGGCGGGGGAGACCCAGTACTTC
CDR3aa: CASSSRAGETQYF

abundance: NA
v_gene: TRBV5-4
d_gene: NA
j_gene: TRBJ1-2
CDR3nt: TGTGCCAGCAGCCTCCGGGACTTAAGCTACACCTTC
CDR3aa: CASSLRDLSYTF

abundance: NA
v_gene: TRBV5-1
d_gene: TRBD1
j_gene: TRBJ2-7
CDR3nt: TGCGCCAGCAGCTGGACAGGGGGCCGGGAGCAGTACTTC
CDR3aa: CASSWTGGREQYF

abundance: few
v_gene: TRBV5-6
d_gene: NA
j_gene: TRBJ2-3
CDR3nt: TGTGCCAGCAGCATGCCCCTGGACACTACTGTCACAGATACGCAGTATTTT
CDR3aa: CASSMPLDTTVTDTQYF

abundance: NA
v_gene: TRBV4-1
d_gene: NA
j_gene: TRBJ1-5
CDR3nt: TGCGCCAGCAGCCAACAGGGGTCTGGTCAGCCCCAGCATTTT
CDR3aa: CASSQQGSGQPQHF

abundance: NA
v_gene: TRBV3-1/TRBV3-2
d_gene: NA
j_gene: TRBJ2-1
CDR3nt: TGTGCCAGCAGCCATGGTGGATTGGCGGATGAGCAGTTCTTC
CDR3aa: CASSHGGLADEQFF

abundance: NA
v_gene: TRBV6-5
d_gene: NA
j_gene: TRBJ2-3
CDR3nt: TGTGCCAGCAACACAGGGCCGGATACGCAGTATTTT
CDR3aa: CASNTGPDTQYF

abundance: few
v_gene: TRBV11-3
d_gene: TRBD1
j_gene: TRBJ1-1
CDR3nt: TGTGCCAGCAGCCGGGGAGGAGGGACAGGGGACACTGAAGCTTTCTTT
CDR3aa: CASSRGGGTGDTEAFF

abundance: NA
v_gene: TRBV10-1
d_gene: NA
j_gene: TRBJ2-1
CDR3nt: TGCGCCAGCAGCTCACTAGTCTACAATGAGCAGTTCTTC
CDR3aa: CASSSLVYNEQFF